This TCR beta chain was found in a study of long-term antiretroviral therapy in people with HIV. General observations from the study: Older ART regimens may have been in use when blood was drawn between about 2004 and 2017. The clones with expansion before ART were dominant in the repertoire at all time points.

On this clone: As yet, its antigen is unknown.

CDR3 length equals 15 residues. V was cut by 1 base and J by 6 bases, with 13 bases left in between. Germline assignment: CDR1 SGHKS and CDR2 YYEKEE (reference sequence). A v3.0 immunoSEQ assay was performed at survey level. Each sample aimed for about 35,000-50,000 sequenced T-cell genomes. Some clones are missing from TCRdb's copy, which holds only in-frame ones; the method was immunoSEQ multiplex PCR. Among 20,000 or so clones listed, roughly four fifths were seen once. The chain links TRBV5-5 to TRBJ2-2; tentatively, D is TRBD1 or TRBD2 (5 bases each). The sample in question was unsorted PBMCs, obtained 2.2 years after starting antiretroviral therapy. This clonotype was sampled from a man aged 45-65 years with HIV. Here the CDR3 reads CASSLIPGRSGELFF. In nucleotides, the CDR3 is TGTGCCAGCAGCTTGATTCCGGGGCGATCCGGGGAGCTGTTTTTT.